This T cell receptor (beta chain) comes out of a study of OX40 agonist ivuxolimab in advanced cancers. Clones were read by immunoSEQ multiplex PCR, and TCRdb kept only the in-frame ones, dropping some. The table shows 60,000 to 75,000 clones, with nearly 95% occurring only once. Germline V gene data show CDR1 as KGHSH and CDR2 as LQKENI. This CDR3 is 15 amino acids long. The V gene lost 3 bases and the J gene lost 3 bases, with 12 bases spanning the gap. Material: CD4+ or CD8+ T cells sorted from blood, obtained in a trial of the OX40 agonist ivuxolimab. This TCR was recovered from an adult with an advanced solid tumor such as melanoma, head and neck, liver or kidney cancer. The rearrangement links TRBV18 to TRBJ1-5; D unclear. CDR3 sequence (DNA): TGTGCCAGCTCACCTGACCCGATGAACAATCAGCCCCAGCATTTT. It yields the protein CASSPDPMNNQPQHF.